This paragraph covers one T cell receptor (beta chain) sequence. The specificity of this receptor is unknown. No base qualities exist here, and no much larger clone lies one base off it. The data were produced on an Illumina HiSeq 2500. TCR beta libraries were prepared by quantitative 5'-RACE with molecular barcodes. In the original analysis: To identify disease-linked TCR variants, a new computational method was used, one built on a probabilistic model of VDJ rearrangement. Using fastp at Q25 and MiXCR, TCRdb reprocessed the public reads and kept productive beta chains. Identical CDR3 proteins give one entry, which carries the most common genes and DNA. TCRdb, rather than the study authors, made the V and J calls. The sample profile shows about 150,000 distinct CDR3 sequences; 40% to 50% of them were found once. The top ten clones comprise nearly 15% of the sample. For each ankylosing spondylitis patient, the synovial fluid sample was matched to a blood sample from that same patient.

The CDR3 measures 19 amino acids from cysteine to phenylalanine. Only the CDR3 portion is preserved as DNA: 57 bases, with reading frame beginning at the first base. The junction shows trimming of 5 bases on V and 3 bases on J, and the gene matches do not reach 16 bases of it. From a lookup of the germline V gene, CDR1 and CDR2 are SGHAT and FQNNGV. The data derive from a study of CD8 T cells in ankylosing spondylitis (dated by TCRdb to 2017 to 2019). Study-wide context: The study profiled T cell receptor beta repertoires in healthy donors and ankylosing spondylitis patients to find disease-linked TCR variants. Peripheral blood samples were taken, and synovial fluid was additionally collected from ankylosing spondylitis patients. The full study cohort was made up of 20 to 25 ankylosing spondylitis patients and fewer than 120 healthy donors. What the authors observed across the whole study: Significant enrichment of the disease-linked clones was reported in matched synovial fluid samples from ankylosing spondylitis patients. The disease-linked clones had a CD8+ phenotype and were found at relatively low frequencies in peripheral blood. Some of the motif variants had been reported before in the synovial fluid and blood of reactive arthritis patients, a finding that suggests common disease-initiation mechanisms. Blood from ankylosing spondylitis patients appeared to be characterized by a TCR beta motif composed of several highly homologous amino acid variants.

The V gene is TRBV11-2 and the J gene is TRBJ2-1; the junction holds 10 bases that match TRBD2. This sequence was found in a male donor with ankylosing spondylitis. The specimen was synovial fluid, either unsorted or a sorted T cell fraction (not recorded which). The CDR3 is CASSLGTSETPNRYNEQFF. The sequence in DNA is TGTGCCAGCAGCCTAGGGACTAGCGAAACCCCTAATCGCTACAATGAGCAGTTCTTC. Outside the CDR3, residues come from the reference TRBV11-2 and TRBJ2-1 proteins, so the full variable domain is: EAGVAQSPRYKIIEKRQSVAFWCNPISGHATLYWYQQILGQGPKLLIQFQNNGVVDDSQLPKDRFSAERLKGVDSTLKIQPAKLEDSAVYLCASSLGTSETPNRYNEQFFGPGTRLTVL.